Below, 17 T cell receptor beta chains from the same sample are listed, as sequenced in a study of cytomegalovirus exposure and HLA in healthy donors. A multiplex PCR was run with 60 Vbeta primers and 13 Jbeta primers. Profiled with immunoSEQ multiplex PCR; TCRdb holds only in-frame clones, not every one. Found here are some 160,000 clones, around 80% of them singletons; the top ten hold about 6.3%. Sequenced: PBMCs. Receptors originate from a male donor in good health and CMV-seropositive.

This clone occurred once. The V call is TRBV7-2, the J call TRBJ2-5; perhaps TRBD2 as D (6 bases). V was cut by 1 base and J by 5 bases, with 14 bases left in between. Looked up from germline, CDR1 is SGHTA and CDR2 is FQGNSA. The CDR3 covers 15 residues. The chain's CDR3 is CASSLVGDGGETQYF. The CDR3 nucleotides read TGTGCCAGCAGCTTAGTGGGGGATGGGGGGGAGACCCAGTACTTC.

This clone was counted once. This sequence joins TRBV6-5 and TRBJ1-1; D remains ambiguous. The CDR3 extends over 13 amino acids. Trimming took off 3 bases at V and 4 bases at J, with 9 bases between the two ends. Germline V gene sequence: CDR1 MNHEY, CDR2 SVGAGI. CDR3 nucleotides: TGTGCCAGCAGTTATCTCTACGGCACTGAAGCTTTCTTT. It yields the protein CASSYLYGTEAFF.

The gene calls are TRBV6-5 and TRBJ2-1; 9 bases line up with TRBD2. This CDR3 region has 16 residues. The V gene end was trimmed by 0 bases and the J gene end by 5 bases; junction bases not matched to a gene: 5. The germline gives CDR1 MNHEY, CDR2 SVGAGI. The CDR3 coding sequence is TGTGCCAGCAGTTACTCGTCGGCGGGAGGGGACAATGAGCAGTTCTTC. Protein: CASSYSSAGGDNEQFF.

This chain uses TRBV5-1 with TRBJ1-4; D gene uncertain. The V gene's germline CDR1 is SGHRS and CDR2 YFSETQ. Trimming removed 2 bases at V and 8 bases at J, with 13 bases between. This CDR3 has 14 amino acids. CDR3 in amino acids: CASSFNGPPEKLFF. CDR3 nucleotide sequence: TGCGCCAGCAGCTTTAACGGTCCCCCGGAAAAACTGTTTTTT.

This rearrangement joins TRBV7-9 to TRBJ2-1; 14 bases agree with TRBD2. Germline CDR1 SEHNR, CDR2 FQNEAQ (reference sequence). Unmatched junction bases numbered 9, after V lost 5 bases and J lost 6 bases. The CDR3 loop spans 17 amino acids. CDR3 coding DNA: TGTGCCAGCAGCAGGGGGACTAGCGGGAGCACCCCCAATGAGCAGTTCTTC. Translated, it gives CASSRGTSGSTPNEQFF.

DNA for the CDR3: TGTGCCAGCAGCTTAGGGGGGGGGCGGGAGACCCAGTACTTC. Its protein product is CASSLGGGRETQYF. V usage is TRBV7-8 and J usage is TRBJ2-5; D is possibly TRBD2 (7 bases). The germline V gene has CDR1 SGHVS and CDR2 FQNEAQ. Trimming cost V 1 base and J 5 bases, with 11 bases left between them. CDR3 length: 14 residues.

This chain links TRBV11-2 with TRBJ2-1, with a weak D call TRBD2 (7 bases). V gave up 5 bases and J gave up 4 bases, with 15 bases separating them. The germline V gene encodes CDR1 SGHAT and CDR2 FQNNGV. The CDR3 covers 15 residues. DNA for the CDR3: TGTGCCAGCAGCCTCGGGGGGACACTGTACAATGAGCAGTTCTTC. This gives the protein CASSLGGTLYNEQFF.

The CDR3 DNA reads as TGTGCCAGCACCCTACAGGGGGTTCGCACTGAAGCTTTCTTT. Translation: CASTLQGVRTEAFF. This chain connects TRBV21-1 to TRBJ1-1; TRBD1 is the table's D call, not checked against the DNA. TRBV21-1 is listed as a pseudogene. The CDR3 length is 14 residues.

CDR3 nucleotides: TGTGCCAGTAGTATAAACAGCATGAACACTGAAGCTTTCTTT. Translating it yields CASSINSMNTEAFF. This chain joins TRBV19 and TRBJ1-1; D remains ambiguous. The CDR3 is made up of 14 amino acids. The V end was cut by 2 bases, the J end by 0 bases, with 7 bases between. CDR1 LNHDA and CDR2 SQIVND come from the germline V gene (reference sequence).

The V call is TRBV11-3, the J call TRBJ1-5, with 10 bases identical to TRBD1. Germline V gives CDR1 SGHNT, CDR2 YENEEA. This CDR3 region has 15 residues. Unmatched junction bases numbered 3, after V lost 5 bases and J lost 2 bases. CDR3 bases: TGTGCCAGCAGCCTGGGACAGGGGCGCAATCAGCCCCAGCATTTT. Amino acid sequence: CASSLGQGRNQPQHF.

The V and J genes are TRBV5-1 and TRBJ2-5; D not certain. With 0 bases removed from V and 0 bases from J, the gap between germline ends came to 9 bases. The CDR3 is made up of 15 amino acids. Germline assignment: CDR1 SGHRS and CDR2 YFSETQ. CDR3 sequence reads: CASSLGAVYQETQYF. The CDR3 DNA reads TGCGCCAGCAGCTTGGGGGCAGTTTACCAAGAGACCCAGTACTTC.

This chain uses TRBV5-1 with TRBJ2-5, with D possibly being TRBD1 (6 bases). Per germline, CDR1 SGHRS and CDR2 YFSETQ. V lost 4 bases, J lost 5 bases, and 21 bases lay in between. CDR3 length equals 16 residues. DNA for the CDR3: TGCGCCAGCAGCCCCGGCCCCATACAGGGCAGGGAGACCCAGTACTTC. As protein: CASSPGPIQGRETQYF.

This clone was observed a single time. The J gene is TRBJ1-1, the V gene TRBV18, with TRBD1 identical over 8 bases. CDR1 KGHSH and CDR2 LQKENI come from the germline V gene. The CDR3 is 16 residues long. Trimming at V came to 2 bases and at J to 2 bases, leaving 7 bases not matched to a gene. The CDR3 sequence is CASSPRTGQDNTEAFF. For the CDR3, the DNA is TGTGCCAGCTCACCAAGAACGGGACAGGACAACACTGAAGCTTTCTTT.

This clone was found a few times. The V and J genes are TRBV7-3 and TRBJ2-5; D remains ambiguous. CDR1 and CDR2 (germline): SGHTA, FQGTGA. Trimming removed 1 base from V and 2 bases from J, with 11 bases in between. The CDR3 totals 15 residues. The CDR3 loop is CASSLMGPPQETQYF. The CDR3 bases are TGTGCCAGCAGCTTAATGGGCCCGCCTCAAGAGACCCAGTACTTC.

The V gene is TRBV5-1, the J gene TRBJ2-2, with D tentatively TRBD1 (5 bases). Germline loops: CDR1 SGHRS, CDR2 YFSETQ. The CDR3 spans 17 residues. V was trimmed by 4 bases and J by 5 bases, leaving 21 bases between them. The CDR3 reads CASSPHRDSGSTGELFF. CDR3 sequence (DNA): TGCGCCAGCAGCCCCCATAGAGACAGTGGTAGTACCGGGGAGCTGTTTTTT.

This rearrangement joins TRBV11-3 to TRBJ2-7, with TRBD1 matching 9 bases. This CDR3 is built from 14 residues. The germline V gene encodes CDR1 SGHNT and CDR2 YENEEA. Trimming took 5 bases from V and 5 from J; bases not matched to a gene: 7. The CDR3 protein is CASSPGQGNHEQYF. The CDR3 nucleotides read TGTGCCAGCAGCCCGGGACAGGGCAACCACGAGCAGTACTTC. The full variable domain, in which reference TRBV11-3 and TRBJ2-7 provide the parts outside the CDR3, is EAGVVQSPRYKIIEKKQPVAFWCNPISGHNTLYWYLQNLGQGPELLIRYENEEAVDDSQLPKDRFSAERLKGVDSTLKIQPAELGDSAVYLCASSPGQGNHEQYFGPGTRLTVT.

This chain connects TRBV6-4 to TRBJ2-3; D remains ambiguous. The CDR3 spans 13 residues. V was trimmed by 3 bases and J by 2 bases, leaving 6 bases between them. Germline lookup yields CDR1 MRHNA and CDR2 SNTAGT. CDR3 amino acids: CASSEMATDTQYF. CDR3 bases: TGTGCCAGCAGTGAAATGGCCACAGATACGCAGTATTTT.